Each of the 25 T cell receptor beta chains below was sequenced from the same sample in a study of identifying expanded T cells in peripheral blood. Only in-frame clones appear in the TCRdb table, and some are missing; sequencing was by immunoSEQ multiplex PCR. The sample shows tens of thousands of clones, around four fifths of them seen only once. Material for sequencing was blood. These receptors all come from a person between 18 and 75 years old in good health.

CDR3 protein: CASSGRPRGPLAKNIQYF. Here the CDR3 DNA reads TGTGCCAGCAGCGGTCGACCCAGAGGACCTCTAGCCAAAAACATTCAGTACTTC. The rearrangement joins TRBV9 to TRBJ2-4; D is uncertain. Germline CDR1 SGDLS, CDR2 YYNGEE. Trimming pared 3 bases from V and 0 bases from J, leaving 19 bases between. This CDR3 contains 18 residues. Using reference TRBV9 and TRBJ2-4 for the parts outside the CDR3, the full variable domain is DSGVTQTPKHLITATGQRVTLRCSPRSGDLSVYWYQQSLDQGLQFLIQYYNGEERAKGNILERFSAQQFPDLHSELNLSSLELGDSALYFCASSGRPRGPLAKNIQYFGAGTRLSVL.

The gene calls are TRBV6-1 and TRBJ2-3, with D unresolved. V dropped 2 bases and J dropped 6 bases, with 6 bases sitting between them. This CDR3 has 12 residues. CDR1 is MNHNS, CDR2 SASEGT, per germline. CDR3 in amino acids: CASSERRDTQYF. Written as DNA, the CDR3 is TGTGCCAGCAGTGAACGTAGGGATACGCAGTATTTT.

This chain joins TRBV27 and TRBJ2-2; 7 bases map to TRBD1. Trimming removed 6 bases from V and 2 bases from J; junction bases left unmatched: 6. The CDR3 consists of 15 residues. Germline V gives CDR1 MNHEY, CDR2 SMNVEV (reference sequence). The CDR3 sequence: CASSGGTVNTGELFF. The CDR3 nucleotides read TGTGCCAGCAGCGGTGGGACAGTTAACACCGGGGAGCTGTTTTTT.

The gene calls are TRBV4-1 and TRBJ1-2; 7 bases are shared with TRBD1. The J segment lost 3 bases and the V segment lost 7 bases, leaving 8 bases of the junction unmatched. The CDR3 is made up of 14 amino acids. In germline, CDR1 is MGHRA, CDR2 YSYEKL. The CDR3 loop is CASTPSTGDYGYTF. CDR3 coding DNA: TGCGCCAGCACTCCCTCAACAGGGGACTATGGCTACACCTTC.

J is TRBJ2-1 and V is TRBV9; D ambiguous. This CDR3 has 12 amino acids. V lost 4 bases, J lost 3 bases, and 5 bases lay in between. Per germline, CDR1 SGDLS and CDR2 YYNGEE. The CDR3 protein is CASSSRYNEQFF. CDR3 DNA sequence: TGTGCCAGCAGCTCCCGCTACAATGAGCAGTTCTTC.

This chain uses TRBV27 with TRBJ1-1; possible D gene TRBD1, 6 bases. Deletions cut 5 bases from V and 5 bases from J, with 12 bases between. The CDR3 spans 13 residues. Germline V gene sequence: CDR1 MNHEY, CDR2 SMNVEV (reference sequence). Written as DNA, the CDR3 is TGTGCCAGCAGTCTCGTTCAGGGGACTGAAGCTTTCTTT. The encoded protein is CASSLVQGTEAFF.

The chain combines TRBV6-5 with TRBJ2-1, with D possibly TRBD2 on 5 matching bases. V was trimmed by 4 bases and J by 10 bases, leaving 8 bases between them. The CDR3 loop spans 11 amino acids. Germline CDR1 reads MNHEY; CDR2 reads SVGAGI. The CDR3 loop reads CASSSRREQFF. The CDR3 bases are TGTGCCAGCAGTTCTAGGAGGGAGCAGTTCTTC.

The chain recombines TRBV5-1 with TRBJ1-2; TRBD1 is a possible D gene (6 bases). In germline, CDR1 is SGHRS, CDR2 YFSETQ. This CDR3 comprises 15 residues. V shed 3 bases and J shed 8 bases, with 20 bases lying between them. CDR3 coding DNA: TGCGCCAGCAGCTCGACAGGAAGCCTCCTAGGGGGCTACACCTTC. Amino acids: CASSSTGSLLGGYTF.

V is TRBV10-3 and J is TRBJ1-6, with TRBD1 as a possible D gene (6 bases). This CDR3 comprises 14 residues. Trimming pared 6 bases from V and 8 bases from J, leaving 14 bases between. Per the germline V gene, CDR1 is ENHRY and CDR2 is SYGVKD. The CDR3 nucleotides read TGTGCCATCAGGGGGCACAGGGATGATTCACCCCTCCACTTT. Amino acid sequence: CAIRGHRDDSPLHF.

The chain links TRBV5-1 to TRBJ2-1; 7 bases map to TRBD2. Germline-derived CDR1 and CDR2 are SGHRS and YFSETQ. The CDR3 covers 15 residues. Trimming took 5 bases from V and 2 from J; bases not matched to a gene: 7. The CDR3 region has the DNA TGCGCCAGCAGTCGGAGCGGGGTGACCTACAATGAGCAGTTCTTC. Translated, it gives CASSRSGVTYNEQFF.

V usage is TRBV7-6 and J usage is TRBJ1-1, with D unclear. This CDR3 is 16 amino acids long. V was shortened by 3 bases and J by 4 bases, with 18 bases between the two germline ends. Germline V gene data show CDR1 as SGHVS and CDR2 as FNYEAQ. The CDR3 region is CASSFLGEVPGTEAFF. Here the CDR3 DNA reads TGTGCCAGCAGCTTCCTCGGGGAGGTTCCGGGCACTGAAGCTTTCTTT.

The gene calls are TRBV30 and TRBJ2-1, with TRBD1 matching 9 bases. CDR3 length: 15 residues. V was clipped by 2 bases and J by 8 bases; unmatched bases: 10. Germline CDR1 reads GTSNPN; CDR2 reads SVGIG (reference sequence). CDR3 bases: TGTGCCTGGAGTCCCGGGACAGGGTTATCGGATGAGCAGTTCTTC. Translated: CAWSPGTGLSDEQFF. Together with reference TRBV30 and TRBJ2-1, the CDR3 gives the full variable domain: SQTIHQWPATLVQPVGSPLSLECTVEGTSNPNLYWYRQAAGRGLQLLFYSVGIGQISSEVPQNLSASRPQDRQFILSSKKLLLSDSGFYLCAWSPGTGLSDEQFFGPGTRLTVL.

V gene TRBV5-6 combines with J gene TRBJ2-4; D is possibly TRBD1 (6 bases). Trimming shortened V by 4 bases and J by 0 bases, and 17 bases separated the two germline ends. CDR1 is SGHDT and CDR2 is YYEEEE in the germline V gene. CDR3 length equals 17 residues. The CDR3 DNA reads TGTGCCAGCAGCCCAATGGACAGAGCACTAGCCAAAAACATTCAGTACTTC. Residues: CASSPMDRALAKNIQYF.

V and J are TRBV5-5 and TRBJ2-1, with 9 bases fitting TRBD2. This CDR3 spans 15 amino acids. The junction had 5 bases not matched to a gene; V was cut back by 2 bases and J by 5 bases. Germline CDR1 is SGHKS and CDR2 is YYEKEE (reference sequence). CDR3 region: CASSFSGGLNNEQFF. CDR3 nucleotide sequence: TGTGCCAGCAGCTTTAGCGGGGGCCTTAACAATGAGCAGTTCTTC.

The chain combines TRBV7-6 with TRBJ2-1; 14 nucleotides line up with TRBD2. This CDR3 region has 15 residues. CDR1 and CDR2 from the germline V gene are SGHVS and FNYEAQ. V was clipped by 5 bases and J by 9 bases; unmatched bases: 6. In nucleotides, the CDR3 is TGTGCCAGCAGCCGTGATGGACTAGCGGGAGGTGAGCAGTTCTTC. It specifies CASSRDGLAGGEQFF.

V is TRBV5-1 and J is TRBJ2-3, with TRBD1 identical over 8 bases. This CDR3 contains 14 residues. In germline, CDR1 is SGHRS, CDR2 YFSETQ. The V segment lost 4 bases and the J segment 2 bases; nucleotides outside the gene matches: 3. The CDR3 sequence: CASSLDRVTDTQYF. CDR3 nucleotides: TGCGCCAGCAGCCTGGACAGGGTCACAGATACGCAGTATTTT.

The chain joins TRBV7-2 to TRBJ1-6; D is perhaps TRBD1 (6 bases). The CDR3 sequence is 15 residues long. Deletions cut 0 bases from V and 7 bases from J, with 10 bases between. Germline V lookup: CDR1 SGHTA, CDR2 FQGNSA. In DNA, the CDR3 is TGTGCCAGCAGCTTAGCGACAGGTTTGAATTCACCCCTCCACTTT. Translation: CASSLATGLNSPLHF.

Points on this clone: One junction end disagrees with the germline gene, perhaps due to a read error. The V and J genes are TRBV7-6 and TRBJ2-5; 12 bases fit TRBD2. The CDR3 sequence is 17 residues long. CDR1 SGHVS and CDR2 FNYEAQ come from the germline V gene. DNA for the CDR3: TGTGCCAGCAGCGTAGCTAGCGGGAGGGCCTTGAAAGAGACCCAGTACTTC. It encodes CASSVASGRALKETQYF.

This sequence joins TRBV7-9 and TRBJ2-3; D not certain. The CDR3 contains 13 residues. Germline V gene data show CDR1 as SEHNR and CDR2 as FQNEAQ (reference sequence). The V end was cut by 11 bases, the J end by 1 base, with 13 bases between. CDR3 DNA: TGTGCCTCGTCCAGCTATGGCACAGATACGCAGTATTTT. Protein product: CASSSYGTDTQYF.

DNA for the CDR3: TGTGCCAGCAGCTTACCCGGGGGGACGAGCACTGAAGCTTTCTTT. Amino acids: CASSLPGGTSTEAFF. This chain connects TRBV11-2 to TRBJ1-1, with a possible D match to TRBD1 (5 bases). The CDR3 is 15 residues long. Germline CDR1 reads SGHAT; CDR2 reads FQNNGV. With 2 bases removed from V and 4 bases from J, the gap between germline ends came to 14 bases.

This chain connects TRBV28 to TRBJ1-5; 7 positions agree with TRBD1. The V and J ends lost 7 bases and 0 bases, in that order; junction bases with no gene match: 12. This CDR3 is 17 amino acids long. The germline V gene has CDR1 MDHEN and CDR2 SYDVKM. CDR3 sequence: CASIGTTGSGSNQPQHF. In nucleotides, the CDR3 is TGTGCCAGCATCGGCACGACAGGGTCGGGTAGCAATCAGCCCCAGCATTTT. Full variable domain (outside the CDR3, taken from reference TRBV28 and TRBJ1-5): DVKVTQSSRYLVKRTGEKVFLECVQDMDHENMFWYRQDPGLGLRLIYFSYDVKMKEKGDIPEGYSVSREKKERFSLILESASTNQTSMYLCASIGTTGSGSNQPQHFGDGTRLSIL.

CDR3 sequence: CSVDILGSTEAFF. CDR3 bases: TGCAGCGTTGATATATTAGGGAGCACTGAAGCTTTCTTT. The chain recombines TRBV29-1 with TRBJ1-1; D not certain. The CDR3 runs 13 residues. Germline assignment: CDR1 SQVTM and CDR2 ANQGSEA. V was cut by 3 bases and J by 4 bases, with 12 bases left in between.

This rearrangement joins TRBV19 to TRBJ2-3, with D tentatively TRBD2 (6 bases). V lost 6 bases and J 4 bases, leaving 14 bases between the germline ends. Germline V gene sequence: CDR1 LNHDA, CDR2 SQIVND (reference sequence). The CDR3 contains 14 residues. The CDR3 protein is CASREGQQADTQYF. DNA of the CDR3: TGTGCCAGTAGGGAGGGCCAACAGGCAGATACGCAGTATTTT.

CDR3 nucleotide sequence: TGTGCCAGTAGTGTCGGGGGAGGGTGGCAGTATTTT. Protein: CASSVGGGWQYF. The rearrangement joins TRBV19 to TRBJ2-3; 7 bases map to TRBD2. The CDR3 consists of 12 residues. Germline V gene lookup returns CDR1 LNHDA and CDR2 SQIVND (reference sequence). V shed 5 bases, J shed 11 bases, and the junction held 7 bases outside the gene matches.

The gene calls are TRBV11-2 and TRBJ1-2; D not resolved. The CDR3 spans 13 residues. Germline CDR1 SGHAT, CDR2 FQNNGV. The ends were cut back, 5 bases at V and 2 bases at J, with 9 bases in the middle. Written as DNA, the CDR3 is TGTGCCAGCAGCGCCACAGTAAACTATGGCTACACCTTC. Its protein is CASSATVNYGYTF.